This T cell receptor beta chain was found in a study of cytomegalovirus exposure and HLA in healthy donors. Study background: An earlier analysis found 100 million or so unique TCR beta sequences from around 180 million T cells.

Findings and caveats of the study: A missense variant in DCLRE1C was later tied to TCR beta V- and J-gene trimming. Researchers reportedly found TCR beta sequences accurately predicted most subjects' HLA-A and HLA-B alleles.

Regarding this clone: The antigen is not known.

Primers: 60 Vbeta forward and 13 Jbeta reverse. The assay was immunoSEQ multiplex PCR, and TCRdb's table has in-frame clones only and misses some. Of about 130,000 clones listed, around four fifths are singletons. The TCR comes from a boy aged 2 to 10 in good health and CMV-seronegative. The material sequenced was PBMCs.

The CDR3 region is CAISEYRQSSYEQYF. As DNA, the CDR3 is TGTGCCATCAGTGAATACAGACAGAGCTCCTACGAGCAGTACTTC. The gene calls are TRBV10-3 and TRBJ2-7; a possible D gene is TRBD1 (5 bases). The germline V gene has CDR1 ENHRY and CDR2 SYGVKD. The V gene lost 3 bases and the J gene lost 0 bases, with 12 bases spanning the gap. CDR3 size: 15 residues.